These 16 T cell receptor beta chains were sequenced from one sample in a study of cytomegalovirus exposure and HLA in healthy donors. It was with 60 Vbeta and 13 Jbeta primers that the PCR ran. This table comes from immunoSEQ multiplex PCR, and its TCRdb copy is limited to in-frame clones, with some not included. The sample has tens of thousands of clones; around 84% are singletons. Sequencing input: PBMCs. The source is a male donor in good health and CMV-seronegative.

The J gene is TRBJ2-2, the V gene TRBV5-1; 10 bases match TRBD2. The CDR3 has 15 residues. Germline V CDR1 and CDR2: SGHRS, YFSETQ. The V and J ends lost 2 bases and 6 bases, in that order; junction bases with no gene match: 4. CDR3: CASSLSGGESGELFF. The CDR3 bases are TGCGCCAGCAGCTTAAGCGGGGGGGAGTCCGGGGAGCTGTTTTTT.

V gene TRBV27 combines with J gene TRBJ2-4; D is perhaps TRBD1 (5 bases). The germline V gene encodes CDR1 MNHEY and CDR2 SMNVEV (reference sequence). V was pared by 6 bases and J by 1 base, with 16 bases between. The CDR3 is made up of 16 amino acids. The CDR3 DNA is TGTGCCAGCAGGGGGATATGGGGCGAGGCCAAAAACATTCAGTACTTC. Residues: CASRGIWGEAKNIQYF.

This clone appeared once. The V and J genes are TRBV19 and TRBJ1-5; D is unclear. Germline V lookup: CDR1 LNHDA, CDR2 SQIVND (reference sequence). The V end was cut by 1 base, the J end by 3 bases, with 10 bases between. The CDR3 sequence is 15 residues long. DNA of the CDR3: TGTGCCAGTAGTATAGGGTCCGGGGTCAATCAGCCCCAGCATTTT. Its protein product is CASSIGSGVNQPQHF.

The chain joins TRBV4-2 to TRBJ2-7, with 9 bases that match TRBD2. V lost 1 base, J lost 8 bases, and 9 bases stayed unmatched. The CDR3 contains 15 residues. The germline V gene has CDR1 LGHNA and CDR2 YNFKEQ. The chain's CDR3 is CASSQGGLARLQQYF. In DNA, the CDR3 is TGTGCCAGCAGCCAAGGTGGACTAGCGCGGTTGCAGCAGTACTTC.

This chain uses TRBV11-2 with TRBJ1-1, with D tentatively TRBD1 (6 bases). This CDR3 has 16 residues. Germline V lookup: CDR1 SGHAT, CDR2 FQNNGV. With 3 bases removed from V and 1 base from J, the gap between germline ends came to 15 bases. The CDR3 nucleotides are TGTGCCAGCAGCTTTGTTGGACAGTTCAAGAACACTGAAGCTTTCTTT. This sequence encodes CASSFVGQFKNTEAFF.

J is TRBJ2-2 and V is TRBV5-1; TRBD1 might be the D (6 bases). Deletions cut 1 base from V and 0 bases from J, with 10 bases between. Per germline, CDR1 SGHRS and CDR2 YFSETQ. This CDR3 comprises 16 residues. Written as DNA, the CDR3 is TGCGCCAGCAGCTTGAGGGGGAGATCGAACACCGGGGAGCTGTTTTTT. This codes for CASSLRGRSNTGELFF.

The CDR3 loop reads CAISEDRGDSEQFF. The CDR3, as DNA: TGTGCCATCAGTGAGGACAGGGGAGACTCTGAGCAGTTCTTC. J is TRBJ2-1 and V is TRBV10-3; 8 bases map to TRBD1. The CDR3 spans 14 residues. Germline assignment: CDR1 ENHRY and CDR2 SYGVKD. V shed 2 bases and J 9 bases; nucleotides not matched to a gene: 6.

This chain links TRBV15 with TRBJ1-1; possibly TRBD1 for D (5 bases). V lost 6 bases, J lost 4 bases, and 12 bases lay in between. CDR3 length: 13 amino acids. Germline-derived CDR1 and CDR2 are LNHNV and YYDKDF (reference sequence). The CDR3 coding sequence is TGTGCCACCAGTCCTGGCGGGGGCACTGAAGCTTTCTTT. It translates to CATSPGGGTEAFF.

The rearrangement uses TRBV7-9 and TRBJ2-7, with a tentative D call TRBD1 (6 bases). CDR3 length: 15 residues. Germline V gene lookup returns CDR1 SEHNR and CDR2 FQNEAQ (reference sequence). Deletions cut 0 bases from V and 0 bases from J, with 9 bases between. The CDR3 is CASSLAGGSSYEQYF. DNA of the CDR3: TGTGCCAGCAGCTTAGCAGGGGGATCCTCCTACGAGCAGTACTTC.

The chain combines TRBV9 with TRBJ1-4; 7 bases fit TRBD1. V was pared by 4 bases and J by 2 bases, with 5 bases of the junction left unmatched. The CDR3 consists of 15 residues. Germline V gives CDR1 SGDLS, CDR2 YYNGEE. CDR3 protein: CASSTRGLTNEKLFF. The CDR3 DNA follows: TGTGCCAGCAGCACCAGGGGGTTGACTAATGAAAAACTGTTTTTT.

Only one count was recorded for this clone. The chain combines TRBV11-2 with TRBJ1-3, with 7 bases aligning to TRBD1. In germline, CDR1 is SGHAT, CDR2 FQNNGV. V shed 5 bases, J shed 4 bases, and the junction held 5 bases outside the gene matches. The CDR3 totals 14 residues. The CDR3 spells CASSPGQAGNTIYF. The CDR3 DNA reads as TGTGCCAGCAGCCCCGGACAGGCCGGAAACACCATATATTTT.

The chain uses TRBV29-1 and TRBJ2-3; 8 bases line up with TRBD2. V gave up 7 bases and J gave up 8 bases; unmatched junction bases: 11. In germline, CDR1 is SQVTM, CDR2 ANQGSEA. This CDR3 contains 13 residues. CDR3 residues: CSAVAGGSGTQYF. DNA of the CDR3: TGCAGCGCTGTTGCGGGGGGATCAGGTACGCAGTATTTT.

The chain uses TRBV11-3 and TRBJ1-6; 7 nucleotides match TRBD1. The CDR3 sequence is 14 residues long. CDR1 and CDR2 (germline): SGHNT, YENEEA. Trimming cost V 5 bases and J 9 bases; bases outside gene matches: 7. CDR3 sequence: CASSAQGNASPLHF. DNA for the CDR3: TGTGCCAGCAGCGCACAGGGGAACGCTTCACCCCTCCACTTT.

The chain employs TRBV2 and TRBJ1-3; D is ambiguous. In germline, CDR1 is SNHLY, CDR2 FYNNEI. Trimming pared 0 bases from V and 0 bases from J, leaving 6 bases between. The CDR3 has 15 amino acids. The chain's CDR3 is CASSEAALSGNTIYF. Written as DNA, the CDR3 is TGTGCCAGCAGTGAAGCAGCCCTCTCTGGAAACACCATATATTTT.

The chain joins TRBV10-3 to TRBJ2-5, with TRBD2 identical over 8 bases. With 3 bases clipped from V and 4 bases from J, the junction kept 13 bases outside the gene matches. The CDR3 length is 17 residues. The germline V gene encodes CDR1 ENHRY and CDR2 SYGVKD. CDR3 sequence (DNA): TGTGCCATCAGTGACCCCCTAGGGGAGCGGGGGTTAGAGACCCAGTACTTC. Translated, it gives CAISDPLGERGLETQYF.

The chain has TRBV18 and TRBJ2-7, with D perhaps TRBD2 (6 bases). Germline V gives CDR1 KGHSH, CDR2 LQKENI. Trimming took off 1 base at V and 1 base at J, with 8 bases between the two ends. This CDR3 is 14 amino acids long. The CDR3 DNA reads TGTGCCAGCTCACCACAGGGGAGGTCCTACGAGCAGTACTTC. Translating gives CASSPQGRSYEQYF.